Presented here are 7 T cell receptor beta chains from one specimen sequenced in a study of cytomegalovirus exposure and HLA in healthy donors. Clones were sequenced by immunoSEQ multiplex PCR, and TCRdb holds only the in-frame ones, with some missing. The sample includes about 150,000 clones, 88% of them seen just once. The sample taken for sequencing was PBMCs. The receptors shown here come from a man aged 18 to 29 in good health and CMV-seronegative.

The CDR3 DNA follows: TGTGCCAGCAGCTTAACCAGACTAGCCGGTTCAGAGACCCAGTACTTC. Protein sequence: CASSLTRLAGSETQYF. The genes are TRBV7-8 and TRBJ2-5; 7 bases are shared with TRBD2. Germline V gene sequence: CDR1 SGHVS, CDR2 FQNEAQ. The CDR3 sequence is 16 residues long. Trimming removed 2 bases from V and 4 bases from J; junction bases left unmatched: 10.

The rearrangement uses TRBV27 and TRBJ2-1, with 9 bases fitting TRBD1. The length of the CDR3 is 13 residues. The V gene end was trimmed by 5 bases and the J gene end by 9 bases; junction bases not matched to a gene: 5. The germline V gene encodes CDR1 MNHEY and CDR2 SMNVEV (reference sequence). The CDR3 coding sequence is TGTGCCAGCAGTCCACAGGGGGCGGTTGAGCAGTTCTTC. Translating gives CASSPQGAVEQFF.

This rearrangement joins TRBV4-1 to TRBJ1-1; unclear D gene. Between the trimmed V and J ends, which lost 0 bases and 8 bases, there was a span of 10 bases. There are 13 residues in the CDR3. Germline assignment: CDR1 MGHRA and CDR2 YSYEKL. The CDR3 DNA sequence: TGCGCCAGCAGCCAAGATGGCAGGAGGGAAGCTTTCTTT. Amino acids: CASSQDGRREAFF.

J is TRBJ2-5 and V is TRBV4-1; possibly TRBD2 for D (6 bases). Trimming took off 1 base at V and 4 bases at J, with 13 bases between the two ends. From germline, CDR1 is MGHRA and CDR2 YSYEKL. There are 15 residues in the CDR3. The CDR3: CASSQVGTATETQYF. For the CDR3, the DNA is TGCGCCAGCAGCCAAGTAGGGACTGCCACAGAGACCCAGTACTTC.

The J gene is TRBJ1-5, the V gene TRBV6-6; D not certain. V was trimmed by 3 bases and J by 0 bases, leaving 12 bases between them. This CDR3 has 16 amino acids. The germline V gene has CDR1 MNHNY and CDR2 SVGAGI (reference sequence). The CDR3: CASSYKDSYSNQPQHF. The CDR3 nucleotides are TGTGCCAGCAGTTATAAGGACTCCTATAGCAATCAGCCCCAGCATTTT.

This chain uses TRBV15 with TRBJ2-3; TRBD2 is a possible D gene (6 bases). The CDR3 is made up of 15 amino acids. Germline V gives CDR1 LNHNV, CDR2 YYDKDF (reference sequence). V lost 0 bases and J 4 bases, leaving 11 bases between the germline ends. The CDR3 nucleotides read TGTGCCACCAGCAGAGACGGCGGGGACGCAGATACGCAGTATTTT. This gives the protein CATSRDGGDADTQYF. The variable domain in full, completed from reference TRBV15 and TRBJ2-3, reads DAMVIQNPRYQVTQFGKPVTLSCSQTLNHNVMYWYQQKSSQAPKLLFHYYDKDFNNEADTPDNFQSRRPNTSFCFLDIRSPGLGDTAMYLCATSRDGGDADTQYFGPGTRLTVL.

This chain uses TRBV7-9 with TRBJ2-1, with D possibly being TRBD1 (6 bases). From germline, CDR1 is SEHNR and CDR2 FQNEAQ (reference sequence). Trimming removed 7 bases at V and 7 bases at J, with 14 bases between. CDR3 length: 13 amino acids. CDR3 sequence (DNA): TGTGCCAGCACCCCACGCCAGGGGAATGAGCAGTTCTTC. Encoded protein: CASTPRQGNEQFF.